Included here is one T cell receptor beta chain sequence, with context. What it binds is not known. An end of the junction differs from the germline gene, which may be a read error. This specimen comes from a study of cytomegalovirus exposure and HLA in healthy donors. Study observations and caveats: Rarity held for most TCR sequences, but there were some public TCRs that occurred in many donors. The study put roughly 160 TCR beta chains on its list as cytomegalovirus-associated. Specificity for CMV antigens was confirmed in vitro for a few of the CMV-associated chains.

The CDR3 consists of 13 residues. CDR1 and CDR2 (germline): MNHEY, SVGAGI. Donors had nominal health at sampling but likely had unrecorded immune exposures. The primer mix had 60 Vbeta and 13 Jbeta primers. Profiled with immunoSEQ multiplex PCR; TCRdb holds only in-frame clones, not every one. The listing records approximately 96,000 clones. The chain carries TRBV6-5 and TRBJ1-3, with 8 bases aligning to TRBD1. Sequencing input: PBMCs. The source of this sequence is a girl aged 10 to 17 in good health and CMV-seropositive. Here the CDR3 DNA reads TGTGCCAACAGTTCCGGGACAGGCAAGACCATATATTTT. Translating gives CANSSGTGKTIYF.